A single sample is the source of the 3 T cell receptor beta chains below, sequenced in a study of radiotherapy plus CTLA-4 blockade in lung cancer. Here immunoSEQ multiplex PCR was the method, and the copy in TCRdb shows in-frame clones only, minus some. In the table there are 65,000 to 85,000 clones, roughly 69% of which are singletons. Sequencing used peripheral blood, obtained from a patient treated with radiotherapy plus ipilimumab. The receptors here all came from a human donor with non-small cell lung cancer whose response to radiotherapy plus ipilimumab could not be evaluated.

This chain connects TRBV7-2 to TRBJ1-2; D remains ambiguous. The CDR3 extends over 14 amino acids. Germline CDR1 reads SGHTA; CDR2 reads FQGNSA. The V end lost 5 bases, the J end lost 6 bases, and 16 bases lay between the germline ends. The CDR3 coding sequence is TGTGCCAGCAGCCCTTTTATCGGTCCGGATGGCTACACCTTC. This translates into CASSPFIGPDGYTF.

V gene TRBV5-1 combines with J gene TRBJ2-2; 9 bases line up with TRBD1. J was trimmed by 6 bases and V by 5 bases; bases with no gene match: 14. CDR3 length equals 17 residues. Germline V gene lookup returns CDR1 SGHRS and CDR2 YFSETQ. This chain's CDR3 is CASSPQPGTGIPGELFF. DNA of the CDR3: TGCGCCAGCAGTCCTCAACCCGGGACAGGGATTCCCGGGGAGCTGTTTTTT.

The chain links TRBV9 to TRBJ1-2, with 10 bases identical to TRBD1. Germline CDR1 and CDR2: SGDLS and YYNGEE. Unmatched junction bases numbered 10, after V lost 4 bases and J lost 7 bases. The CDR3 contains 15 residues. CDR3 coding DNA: TGTGCCAGCAGCCCCGGGACAGGGGAGAGAGGTGGCTACACCTTC. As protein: CASSPGTGERGGYTF.